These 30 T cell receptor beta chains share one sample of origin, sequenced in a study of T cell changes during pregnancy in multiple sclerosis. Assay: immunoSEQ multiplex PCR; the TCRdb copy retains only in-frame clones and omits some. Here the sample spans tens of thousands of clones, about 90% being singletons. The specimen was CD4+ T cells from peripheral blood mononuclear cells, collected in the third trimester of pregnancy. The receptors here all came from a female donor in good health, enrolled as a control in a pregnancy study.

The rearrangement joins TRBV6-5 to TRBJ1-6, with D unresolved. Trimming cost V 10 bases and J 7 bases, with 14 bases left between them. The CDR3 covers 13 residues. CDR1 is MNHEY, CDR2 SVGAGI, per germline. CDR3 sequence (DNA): TGTGCCACCCGACCGGGGTTCAATTCACCCCTCCACTTT. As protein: CATRPGFNSPLHF.

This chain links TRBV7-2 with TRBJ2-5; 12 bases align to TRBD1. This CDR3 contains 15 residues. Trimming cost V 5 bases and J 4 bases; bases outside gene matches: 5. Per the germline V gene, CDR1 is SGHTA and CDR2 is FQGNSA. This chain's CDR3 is CASSPGTGGLETQYF. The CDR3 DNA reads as TGTGCCAGCAGCCCCGGGACAGGGGGCTTAGAGACCCAGTACTTC. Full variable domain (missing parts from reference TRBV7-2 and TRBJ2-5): GAGVSQSPSNKVTEKGKDVELRCDPISGHTALYWYRQSLGQGLEFLIYFQGNSAPDKSGLPSDRFSAERTGGSVSTLTIQRTQQEDSAVYLCASSPGTGGLETQYFGPGTRLLVL.

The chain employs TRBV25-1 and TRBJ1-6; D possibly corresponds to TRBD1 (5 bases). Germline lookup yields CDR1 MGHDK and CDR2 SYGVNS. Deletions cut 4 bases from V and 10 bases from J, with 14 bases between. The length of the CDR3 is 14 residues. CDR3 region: CASSVQGGPSPLHF. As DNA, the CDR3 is TGTGCCAGCAGTGTTCAGGGAGGGCCATCACCCCTCCACTTT.

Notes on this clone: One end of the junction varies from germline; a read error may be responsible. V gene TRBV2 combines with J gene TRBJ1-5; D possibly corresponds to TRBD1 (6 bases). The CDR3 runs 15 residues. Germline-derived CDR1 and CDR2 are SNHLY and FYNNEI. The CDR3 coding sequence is TGTGCCAGCAGTTTCAGGGGTACCAGCAATCAGCCCCGGCATTTT. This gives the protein CASSFRGTSNQPRHF.

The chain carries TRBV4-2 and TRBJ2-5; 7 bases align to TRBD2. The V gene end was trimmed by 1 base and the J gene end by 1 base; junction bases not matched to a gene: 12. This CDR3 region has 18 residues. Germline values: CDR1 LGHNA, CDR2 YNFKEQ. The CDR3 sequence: CASSQVSARGRSQETQYF. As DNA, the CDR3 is TGTGCCAGCAGCCAAGTCAGTGCCCGCGGGAGAAGCCAAGAGACCCAGTACTTC.

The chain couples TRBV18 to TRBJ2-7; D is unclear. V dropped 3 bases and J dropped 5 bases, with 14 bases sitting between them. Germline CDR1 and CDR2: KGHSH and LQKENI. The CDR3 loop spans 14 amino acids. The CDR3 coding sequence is TGTGCCAGCTCACCGCTCCCCGGAGTCAACGAGCAGTACTTC. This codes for CASSPLPGVNEQYF.

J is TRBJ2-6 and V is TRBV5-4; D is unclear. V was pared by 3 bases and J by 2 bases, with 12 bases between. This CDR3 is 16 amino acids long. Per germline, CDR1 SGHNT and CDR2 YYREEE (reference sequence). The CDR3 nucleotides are TGTGCCAGCAGCTCCCTAATCCGGGCTGGGGCCAACGTCCTGACTTTC. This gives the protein CASSSLIRAGANVLTF.

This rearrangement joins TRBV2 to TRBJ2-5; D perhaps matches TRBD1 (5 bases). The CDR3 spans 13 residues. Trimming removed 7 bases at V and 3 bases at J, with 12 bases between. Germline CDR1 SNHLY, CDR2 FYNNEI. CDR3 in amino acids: CASTRAREETQYF. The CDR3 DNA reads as TGTGCCAGCACACGGGCCAGGGAAGAGACCCAGTACTTC.

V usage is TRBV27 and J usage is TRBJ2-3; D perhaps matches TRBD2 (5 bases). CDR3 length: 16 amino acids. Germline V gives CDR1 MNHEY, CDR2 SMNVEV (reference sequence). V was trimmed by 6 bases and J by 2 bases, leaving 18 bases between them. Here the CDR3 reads CASSPGNGISTDTQYF. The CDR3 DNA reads TGTGCCAGCAGCCCAGGTAACGGGATCTCCACAGATACGCAGTATTTT.

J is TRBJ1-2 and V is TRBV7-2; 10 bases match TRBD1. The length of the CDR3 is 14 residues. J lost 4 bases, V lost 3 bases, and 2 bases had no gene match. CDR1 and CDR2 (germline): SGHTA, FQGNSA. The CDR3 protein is CASSFGTGVYGYTF. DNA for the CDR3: TGTGCCAGCAGCTTTGGGACAGGGGTCTATGGCTACACCTTC.

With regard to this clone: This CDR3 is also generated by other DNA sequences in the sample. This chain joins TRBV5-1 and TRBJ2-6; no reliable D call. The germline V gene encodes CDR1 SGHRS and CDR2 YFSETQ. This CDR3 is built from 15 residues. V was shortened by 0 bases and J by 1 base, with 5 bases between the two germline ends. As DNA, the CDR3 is TGCGCCAGCAGCTTGGGGAGTTCTGGGGCCAACGTCCTGACTTTC. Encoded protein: CASSLGSSGANVLTF.

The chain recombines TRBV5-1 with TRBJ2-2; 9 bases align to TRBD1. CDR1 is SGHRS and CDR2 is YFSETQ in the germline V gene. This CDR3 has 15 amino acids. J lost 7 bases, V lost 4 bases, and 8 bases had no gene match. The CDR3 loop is CASSPLDRGHGELFF. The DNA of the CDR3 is TGCGCCAGCAGCCCCTTGGACAGGGGCCACGGGGAGCTGTTTTTT. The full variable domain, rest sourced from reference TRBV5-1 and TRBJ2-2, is KAGVTQTPRYLIKTRGQQVTLSCSPISGHRSVSWYQQTPGQGLQFLFEYFSETQRNKGNFPGRFSGRQFSNSRSEMNVSTLELGDSALYLCASSPLDRGHGELFFGEGSRLTVL.

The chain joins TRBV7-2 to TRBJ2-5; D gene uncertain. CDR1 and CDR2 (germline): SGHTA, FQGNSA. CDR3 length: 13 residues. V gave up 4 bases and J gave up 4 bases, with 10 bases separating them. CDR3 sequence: CASSSTNLETQYF. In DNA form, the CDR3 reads TGTGCCAGCAGCTCCACTAACCTAGAGACCCAGTACTTC. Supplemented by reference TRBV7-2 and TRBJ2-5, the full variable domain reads GAGVSQSPSNKVTEKGKDVELRCDPISGHTALYWYRQSLGQGLEFLIYFQGNSAPDKSGLPSDRFSAERTGGSVSTLTIQRTQQEDSAVYLCASSSTNLETQYFGPGTRLLVL.

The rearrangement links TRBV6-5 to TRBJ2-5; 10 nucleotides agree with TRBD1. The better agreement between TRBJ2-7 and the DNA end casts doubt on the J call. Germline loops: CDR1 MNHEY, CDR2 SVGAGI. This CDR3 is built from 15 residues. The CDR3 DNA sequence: TGTGCCAGCAGTTACAAGACAGGGGGCGGCTACGAGCAGTACTTC. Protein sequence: CASSYKTGGGYEQYF.

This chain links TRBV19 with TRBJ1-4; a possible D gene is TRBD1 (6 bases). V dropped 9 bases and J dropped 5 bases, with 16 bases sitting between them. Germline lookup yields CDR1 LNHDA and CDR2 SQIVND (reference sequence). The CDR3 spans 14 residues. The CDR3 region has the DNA TGTGCCAGCAGAGACGGACAGAAGAATGAAAAACTGTTTTTT. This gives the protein CASRDGQKNEKLFF.

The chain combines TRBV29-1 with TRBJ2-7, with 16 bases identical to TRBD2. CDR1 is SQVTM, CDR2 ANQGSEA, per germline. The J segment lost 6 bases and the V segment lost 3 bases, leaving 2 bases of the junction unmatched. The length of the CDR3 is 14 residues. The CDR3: CSVEGTSGRGEQYF. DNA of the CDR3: TGCAGCGTTGAGGGGACTAGCGGGAGGGGCGAGCAGTACTTC.

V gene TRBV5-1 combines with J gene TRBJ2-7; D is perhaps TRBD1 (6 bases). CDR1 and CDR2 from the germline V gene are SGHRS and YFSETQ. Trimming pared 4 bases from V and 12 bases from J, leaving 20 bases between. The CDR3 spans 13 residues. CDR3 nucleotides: TGCGCCAGCAGCAAAGGTCCAGGGGATACGGGGTACTTC. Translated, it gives CASSKGPGDTGYF.

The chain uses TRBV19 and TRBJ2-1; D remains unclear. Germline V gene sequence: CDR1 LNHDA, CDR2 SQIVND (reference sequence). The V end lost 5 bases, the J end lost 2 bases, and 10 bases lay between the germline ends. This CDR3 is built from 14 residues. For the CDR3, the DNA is TGTGCCAGTAGTCGAGCTACCCCCTACAATGAGCAGTTCTTC. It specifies CASSRATPYNEQFF. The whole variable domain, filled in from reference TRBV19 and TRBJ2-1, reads DGGITQSPKYLFRKEGQNVTLSCEQNLNHDAMYWYRQDPGQGLRLIYYSQIVNDFQKGDIAEGYSVSREKKESFPLTVTSAQKNPTAFYLCASSRATPYNEQFFGPGTRLTVL.

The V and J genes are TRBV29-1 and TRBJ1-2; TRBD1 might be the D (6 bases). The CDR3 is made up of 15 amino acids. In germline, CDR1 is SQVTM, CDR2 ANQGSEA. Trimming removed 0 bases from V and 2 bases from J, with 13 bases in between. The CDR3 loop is CSVEDWTALNYGYTF. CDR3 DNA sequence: TGCAGCGTTGAAGATTGGACAGCCTTGAACTATGGCTACACCTTC.

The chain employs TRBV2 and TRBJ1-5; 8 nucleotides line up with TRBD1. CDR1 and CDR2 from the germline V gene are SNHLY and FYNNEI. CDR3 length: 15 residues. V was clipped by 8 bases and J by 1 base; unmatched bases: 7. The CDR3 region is CASDGQGLSNQPQHF. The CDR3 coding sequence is TGTGCCAGCGATGGACAGGGTCTCAGCAATCAGCCCCAGCATTTT. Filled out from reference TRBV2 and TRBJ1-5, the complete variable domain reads EPEVTQTPSHQVTQMGQEVILRCVPISNHLYFYWYRQILGQKVEFLVSFYNNEISEKSEIFDDQFSVERPDGSNFTLKIRSTKLEDSAMYFCASDGQGLSNQPQHFGDGTRLSIL.

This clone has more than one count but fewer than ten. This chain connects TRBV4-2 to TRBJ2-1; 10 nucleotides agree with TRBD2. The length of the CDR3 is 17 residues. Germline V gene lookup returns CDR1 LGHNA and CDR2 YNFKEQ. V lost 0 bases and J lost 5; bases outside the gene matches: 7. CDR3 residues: CASSQDQERGGHNEQFF. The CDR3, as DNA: TGTGCCAGCAGCCAAGATCAGGAGCGGGGGGGCCACAATGAGCAGTTCTTC.

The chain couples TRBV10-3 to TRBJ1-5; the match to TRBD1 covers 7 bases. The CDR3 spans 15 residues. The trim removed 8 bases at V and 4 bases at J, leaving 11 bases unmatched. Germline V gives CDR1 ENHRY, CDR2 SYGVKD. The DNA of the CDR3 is TGTGCCATCTCCCCCACGGGGACAGAGAATCAGCCCCAGCATTTT. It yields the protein CAISPTGTENQPQHF.

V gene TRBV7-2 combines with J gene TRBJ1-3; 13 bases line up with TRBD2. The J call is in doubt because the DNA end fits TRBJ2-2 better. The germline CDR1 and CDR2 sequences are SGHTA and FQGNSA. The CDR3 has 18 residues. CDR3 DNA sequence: TGTGCCAGCAGCCTAGGACTAGCGGGGGCTCTGGGCTCCGGGGAGCTGTTTTTT. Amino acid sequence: CASSLGLAGALGSGELFF.

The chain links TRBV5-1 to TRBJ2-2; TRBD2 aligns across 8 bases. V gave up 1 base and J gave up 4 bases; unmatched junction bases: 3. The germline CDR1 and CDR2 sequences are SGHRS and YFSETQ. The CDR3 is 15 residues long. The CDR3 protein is CASSLSAGATGELFF. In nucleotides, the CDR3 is TGCGCCAGCAGCTTGTCAGCGGGGGCCACCGGGGAGCTGTTTTTT. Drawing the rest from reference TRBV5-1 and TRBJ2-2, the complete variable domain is KAGVTQTPRYLIKTRGQQVTLSCSPISGHRSVSWYQQTPGQGLQFLFEYFSETQRNKGNFPGRFSGRQFSNSRSEMNVSTLELGDSALYLCASSLSAGATGELFFGEGSRLTVL.

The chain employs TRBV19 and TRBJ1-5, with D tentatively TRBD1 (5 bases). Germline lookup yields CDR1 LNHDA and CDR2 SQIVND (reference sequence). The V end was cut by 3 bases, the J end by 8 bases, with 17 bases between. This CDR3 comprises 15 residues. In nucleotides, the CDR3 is TGTGCCAGTAGTATTGTTGGAGGAGGGGATAAGCCCCAGCATTTT. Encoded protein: CASSIVGGGDKPQHF.

The CDR3 DNA reads TGCGCCAGCAGCCCGACTAGCGGCTCCTACAATGAGCAGTTCTTC. Protein sequence: CASSPTSGSYNEQFF. The chain recombines TRBV4-1 with TRBJ2-1; 9 bases match TRBD2. CDR3 length: 15 amino acids. Germline V CDR1 and CDR2: MGHRA, YSYEKL. J lost 0 bases, V lost 4 bases, and 1 base had no gene match.

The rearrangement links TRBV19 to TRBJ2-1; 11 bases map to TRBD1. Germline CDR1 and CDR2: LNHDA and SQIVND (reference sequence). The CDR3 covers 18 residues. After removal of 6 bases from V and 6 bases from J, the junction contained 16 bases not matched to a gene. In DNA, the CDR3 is TGTGCCAGTAGCCGCCGGGACAGGGGGTCCGTCCCCCTCAATGAGCAGTTCTTC. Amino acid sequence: CASSRRDRGSVPLNEQFF.

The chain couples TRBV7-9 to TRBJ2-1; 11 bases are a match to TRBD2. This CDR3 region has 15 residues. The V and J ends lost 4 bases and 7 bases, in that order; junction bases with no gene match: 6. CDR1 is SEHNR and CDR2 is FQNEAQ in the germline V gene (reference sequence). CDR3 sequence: CASSSGLAAPNEQFF. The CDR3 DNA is TGTGCCAGCAGCTCGGGACTAGCGGCCCCGAATGAGCAGTTCTTC. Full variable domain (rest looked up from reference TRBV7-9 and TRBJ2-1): DTGVSQNPRHKITKRGQNVTFRCDPISEHNRLYWYRQTLGQGPEFLTYFQNEAQLEKSRLLSDRFSAERPKGSFSTLEIQRTEQGDSAMYLCASSSGLAAPNEQFFGPGTRLTVL.

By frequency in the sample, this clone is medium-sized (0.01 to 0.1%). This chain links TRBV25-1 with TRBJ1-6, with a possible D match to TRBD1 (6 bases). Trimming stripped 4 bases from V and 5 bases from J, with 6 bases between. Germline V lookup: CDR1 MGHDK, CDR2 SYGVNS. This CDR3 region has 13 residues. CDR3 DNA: TGTGCCAGCAGTGGGGACAATAATTCACCCCTCCACTTT. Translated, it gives CASSGDNNSPLHF.

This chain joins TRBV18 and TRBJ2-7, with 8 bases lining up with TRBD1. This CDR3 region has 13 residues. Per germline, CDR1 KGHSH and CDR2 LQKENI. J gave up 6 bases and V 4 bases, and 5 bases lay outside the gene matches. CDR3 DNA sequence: TGTGCCAGCTCACAATCGACAGGGGTCGAGCAGTACTTC. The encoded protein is CASSQSTGVEQYF.